The T cell receptor beta chain described here comes from a study of blood T cell repertoires in COVID-19. At the level of the study: Specimens from acute and convalescent COVID-19 originated in the United States, Italy and Spain.

The CDR3 spans 12 residues. Trimming cost V 8 bases and J 4 bases, with 11 bases left between them. Germline-derived CDR1 and CDR2 are SEHNR and FQNEAQ (reference sequence). Original methodology: Nucleated cell counts were estimated from reference gene primer amplification. Using immunoSEQ multiplex PCR, the repertoire was profiled, and TCRdb retains in-frame clones only, with some absent. V, J and clone size derive from that table, while D and trimming were established from the DNA sequence. The sample has roughly 180,000 clones, more than 70% seen once. The clonotype originates from a woman under 40 who had recovered from COVID-19. The chain links TRBV7-9 to TRBJ2-5; perhaps TRBD2 as D (5 bases). Sequencing input: PBMCs or T cells enriched from blood (not recorded which). The DNA for the CDR3 is TGTGCCAGCCGCGGACTCTCAGAGACCCAGTACTTC. Translated: CASRGLSETQYF.